Shown below are 18 T cell receptor beta chains from a single sample sequenced in a study of T cell responses to AZD1222 COVID-19 vaccine. Repertoires were generated with immunoSEQ multiplex PCR, while TCRdb's copy carries only in-frame clones and drops some. The sample shows 98,000 or so clones, 70% to 90% of them seen only once. The source was peripheral blood, collected on day 0 of AZD1222 vaccination. These receptors all stem from an adult in good health.

The chain combines TRBV18 with TRBJ2-7; 8 bases align to TRBD1. V was clipped by 3 bases and J by 3 bases; unmatched bases: 10. This CDR3 comprises 16 residues. Germline assignment: CDR1 KGHSH and CDR2 LQKENI. Here the CDR3 reads CASSPPLGQGNYEQYF. As DNA, the CDR3 is TGTGCCAGCTCACCCCCCCTTGGACAGGGTAACTACGAGCAGTACTTC.

The chain employs TRBV28 and TRBJ1-1; D gene uncertain. CDR1 and CDR2 (germline): MDHEN, SYDVKM. This CDR3 is 12 amino acids long. V was pared by 7 bases and J by 1 base, with 7 bases between. The CDR3: CASIAGNTEAFF. Here the CDR3 DNA reads TGTGCCAGCATTGCGGGGAACACTGAAGCTTTCTTT.

This chain uses TRBV10-3 with TRBJ1-2, with 7 bases identical to TRBD1. This CDR3 is built from 13 residues. The J segment lost 2 bases and the V segment lost 5 bases, leaving 2 bases of the junction unmatched. CDR1 and CDR2 from the germline V gene are ENHRY and SYGVKD. This CDR3 is CAISYRGNYGYTF. The DNA of the CDR3 is TGTGCCATCAGTTACAGGGGCAACTATGGCTACACCTTC.

J is TRBJ2-5 and V is TRBV5-1, with 11 bases that match TRBD2. The CDR3 length is 14 residues. The junction had 2 bases not matched to a gene; V was cut back by 7 bases and J by 0 bases. Germline CDR1 and CDR2: SGHRS and YFSETQ. The CDR3, as DNA: TGCGCCAGCCGACTAGCGGGGTACCAAGAGACCCAGTACTTC. It is translated as CASRLAGYQETQYF.

The chain links TRBV2 to TRBJ1-5; no reliable D call. This CDR3 contains 17 residues. Looked up from germline, CDR1 is SNHLY and CDR2 is FYNNEI. Trimming stripped 6 bases from V and 0 bases from J, with 18 bases between. CDR3 in amino acids: CASRVNADYYSNQPQHF. The CDR3 bases are TGTGCCAGCAGAGTCAACGCTGACTATTATAGCAATCAGCCCCAGCATTTT.

V gene TRBV11-2 combines with J gene TRBJ1-2, with 8 bases identical to TRBD1. Unmatched junction bases numbered 6, after V lost 5 bases and J lost 4 bases. This CDR3 is built from 14 residues. Germline CDR1 SGHAT, CDR2 FQNNGV. DNA for the CDR3: TGTGCCAGCAGCCCGACAGGGGACCCCTATGGCTACACCTTC. Its protein product is CASSPTGDPYGYTF.

The V and J genes are TRBV7-8 and TRBJ2-5; D remains unclear. This CDR3 has 11 amino acids. The V end lost 6 bases, the J end lost 4 bases, and 6 bases lay between the germline ends. Germline loops: CDR1 SGHVS, CDR2 FQNEAQ. CDR3 DNA sequence: TGTGCCAGCAGTGCTTCAGAGACCCAGTACTTC. This encodes CASSASETQYF.

This chain connects TRBV19 to TRBJ1-5, with 9 bases aligning to TRBD1. CDR3 size: 19 residues. Trimming removed 7 bases from V and 6 bases from J; junction bases left unmatched: 22. Per germline, CDR1 LNHDA and CDR2 SQIVND (reference sequence). CDR3 protein: CASIPHRGGQGSQSQPQHF. DNA of the CDR3: TGTGCCAGTATCCCACACCGAGGCGGACAGGGGTCCCAGTCTCAGCCCCAGCATTTT.

The chain uses TRBV10-1 and TRBJ2-1; D not resolved. Trimming cost V 0 bases and J 4 bases, with 13 bases left between them. Germline assignment: CDR1 WNHNN and CDR2 SYGVQD (reference sequence). CDR3 length: 16 residues. DNA for the CDR3: TGCGCCAGCAGTGAGTCCGGCAGCGACTCTTACAATGAGCAGTTCTTC. It specifies CASSESGSDSYNEQFF.

The chain uses TRBV5-6 and TRBJ1-3; 8 nucleotides agree with TRBD1. The CDR3 has 14 residues. V lost 5 bases, J lost 2 bases, and 3 bases stayed unmatched. Germline values: CDR1 SGHDT, CDR2 YYEEEE. CDR3 DNA: TGTGCCAGCAGAGAGGACAGGGCTGGAAACACCATATATTTT. Translated, it gives CASREDRAGNTIYF. The variable domain in full, completed from reference TRBV5-6 and TRBJ1-3, reads DAGVTQSPTHLIKTRGQQVTLRCSPKSGHDTVSWYQQALGQGPQFIFQYYEEEERQRGNFPDRFSGHQFPNYSSELNVNALLLGDSALYLCASREDRAGNTIYFGEGSWLTVV.

The chain recombines TRBV15 with TRBJ1-2; the D gene is possibly TRBD1 (5 bases). Germline V gene data show CDR1 as LNHNV and CDR2 as YYDKDF (reference sequence). V dropped 3 bases and J dropped 4 bases, with 12 bases sitting between them. The CDR3 spans 14 residues. The CDR3 DNA sequence: TGTGCCACCAGCAGTCGTCAGGGCCCCTATGGCTACACCTTC. This encodes CATSSRQGPYGYTF.

The chain uses TRBV3-1 (or the pseudogene TRBV3-2) and TRBJ1-5; 8 nucleotides line up with TRBD1. There are 14 residues in the CDR3. Germline loops: CDR1 LGHDT, CDR2 YNNKEL (reference sequence). V gave up 4 bases and J gave up 6 bases; unmatched junction bases: 5. The CDR3 DNA sequence: TGTGCCAGCAGCCGACAGGGGAATAGTCAGCCCCAGCATTTT. Translated, it gives CASSRQGNSQPQHF.

This clone was found once. The genes are TRBV29-1 and TRBJ2-2; D gene unclear. V was shortened by 5 bases and J by 7 bases, with 14 bases between the two germline ends. Germline V gene sequence: CDR1 SQVTM, CDR2 ANQGSEA. The CDR3 loop spans 13 amino acids. CDR3 amino acids: CSVPPLIFGELFF. The CDR3 DNA is TGCAGCGTTCCACCTCTCATATTCGGGGAGCTGTTTTTT.

The V call is TRBV29-1, the J call TRBJ2-7; D perhaps matches TRBD1 (6 bases). The V end lost 5 bases, the J end lost 0 bases, and 14 bases lay between the germline ends. The CDR3 is 14 amino acids. Germline V gene data show CDR1 as SQVTM and CDR2 as ANQGSEA. For the CDR3, the DNA is TGCAGCGTTTTGGGACAAGTATCCTCCTACGAGCAGTACTTC. Protein product: CSVLGQVSSYEQYF.

The V and J genes are TRBV5-1 and TRBJ2-7, with 8 nucleotides matching TRBD1. J gave up 4 bases and V 0 bases, and 6 bases lay outside the gene matches. The V gene's germline CDR1 is SGHRS and CDR2 YFSETQ. This CDR3 spans 15 amino acids. The CDR3 nucleotides are TGCGCCAGCAGCTTGGTTTCCACAGGGGGTTACGAGCAGTACTTC. Its protein is CASSLVSTGGYEQYF.

The rearrangement links TRBV6-5 to TRBJ2-3; TRBD2 aligns across 8 bases. CDR3 length: 15 residues. The junction had 11 bases not matched to a gene; V was cut back by 8 bases and J by 4 bases. The germline CDR1 and CDR2 sequences are MNHEY and SVGAGI. Written as DNA, the CDR3 is TGTGCCAGCCGGCCGGGGGGGGGCGGATCAGATACGCAGTATTTT. Amino acids: CASRPGGGGSDTQYF.

The rearrangement joins TRBV4-1 to TRBJ2-7; no clear D. From germline, CDR1 is MGHRA and CDR2 YSYEKL. V lost 1 base and J 1 base, leaving 8 bases between the germline ends. CDR3 length equals 14 residues. The CDR3 here is CASSQVDPSYEQYF. The CDR3 nucleotides are TGCGCCAGCAGCCAAGTCGACCCTTCCTACGAGCAGTACTTC.

The CDR3 reads CASSRLGIQETQYF. Written as DNA, the CDR3 is TGTGCCAGCAGTCGACTAGGAATTCAAGAGACCCAGTACTTC. This chain uses TRBV2 with TRBJ2-5, with a tentative D call TRBD2 (6 bases). CDR3 length: 14 residues. V lost 5 bases, J lost 2 bases, and 12 bases lay in between. CDR1 and CDR2 (germline): SNHLY, FYNNEI.